The 6 T cell receptor beta chains below were found in one sample sequenced in a study of CD8+CD57+ T cells in acquired aplastic anemia. According to the study, genomic DNA was the template for TCR beta VDJ and CDR3 profiling. TCRdb re-derived calls from the reads in MiXCR, one entry per CDR3 protein. This table has approximately 150,000 distinct CDR3 sequences, around 48% appearing once. The patients chosen for sequencing had shown expansion of CD8+CD57+ cells (detected by flow cytometry). Sequencing used sorted CD4+, CD8+, or CD8+CD57+ T cells (not recorded which) from PBMCs. The source of these receptors is a human donor with aplastic anemia.

This clonotype was observed at least ten times. The V and J genes are TRBV6-1 and TRBJ2-7, with 7 bases lining up with TRBD1. This CDR3 comprises 13 residues. The junction had 4 bases not matched to a gene; V was cut back by 5 bases and J by 3 bases. The germline gives CDR1 MNHNS, CDR2 SASEGT. The chain's CDR3 is CASSTAGGYEQYF. Here the CDR3 DNA reads TGTGCCAGCAGTACAGCAGGGGGCTACGAGCAGTACTTC.

This chain connects TRBV28 to TRBJ2-2, with D perhaps TRBD2 (5 bases). CDR1 and CDR2 (germline): MDHEN, SYDVKM. The length of the CDR3 is 11 residues. V lost 8 bases, J lost 7 bases, and 8 bases lay in between. The CDR3 reads CASEGIGELFF. The CDR3 nucleotides are TGTGCCAGCGAGGGAATCGGGGAGCTGTTTTTT.

J is TRBJ2-5 and V is TRBV7-6; 11 positions agree with TRBD2. The germline V gene encodes CDR1 SGHVS and CDR2 FNYEAQ. V dropped 1 base and J dropped 5; count of bases not matched to a gene: 6. CDR3 length: 16 residues. CDR3 in DNA: TGTGCCAGCAGCTTAGTTAGCGGGGGGGCCGAGGAGACCCAGTACTTC. It translates to CASSLVSGGAEETQYF.

This chain joins TRBV20-1 and TRBJ2-1; the match to TRBD2 covers 15 bases. The germline V gene encodes CDR1 DFQATT and CDR2 SNEGSKA (reference sequence). This CDR3 has 15 amino acids. Unmatched junction bases numbered 7, after V lost 3 bases and J lost 10 bases. CDR3 in amino acids: CSASGGLAGGREQFF. The CDR3 DNA is TGCAGTGCTAGTGGTGGACTAGCGGGAGGGAGGGAGCAGTTCTTC.

Remarks on this clonotype: It may be a read error: a sequence one base away is much more abundant. The rearrangement joins TRBV5-1 to TRBJ2-5, with D possibly matching TRBD1 (6 bases). The length of the CDR3 is 14 residues. V lost 7 bases and J 3 bases, leaving 16 bases between the germline ends. Germline V gene data show CDR1 as SGHRS and CDR2 as YFSETQ. This chain's CDR3 is CASGLGDTKETQYF. The CDR3 coding sequence is TGCGCCAGCGGCCTAGGGGACACCAAAGAGACCCAGTACTTC.

This clonotype was counted at least ten times. The genes are TRBV7-9 and TRBJ2-1; a possible D gene is TRBD1 (5 bases). CDR3 length: 15 amino acids. Trimming left V 2 bases short and J 7 bases short, with 15 bases between. In germline, CDR1 is SEHNR, CDR2 FQNEAQ (reference sequence). The CDR3, as DNA: TGTGCCAGCAGCTTATATCGCGACAGATCGAATGAGCAGTTCTTC. Amino acids: CASSLYRDRSNEQFF.